This TCR beta chain stems from a study of cytomegalovirus exposure and HLA in healthy donors. On the study more broadly: T cells numbering some 170 million yielded more than 100 million unique TCR beta sequences in an earlier analysis. Study results and limitations: For most TCR beta V segments, an earlier analysis put the productive rate at about 87% or about 30% of the time. According to the study, 150 to 200 TCR beta chains were cytomegalovirus-associated.

As regards this clone: The target antigen is unknown.

PCR primers comprised 60 Vbeta and 13 Jbeta primers. Original processing notes: As a later analysis found, there were around 86 million unique TCR beta chains, of which roughly 11 million were shared. Assay used: immunoSEQ multiplex PCR; TCRdb lists only in-frame clones, some missing. The V and J calls and clone size were taken over from that table, and D and trimming were inferred from the DNA. The repertoire table contains about 200,000 clones. CDR3 length: 20 amino acids. With V trimmed by 0 bases and J by 4 bases, 17 bases remained unmatched. Germline CDR1 is LGHNA and CDR2 is YSLEER. The clonotype was recovered from a man aged 25-45 years in good health and CMV-seronegative. The sample consisted of PBMCs. The chain links TRBV4-3 to TRBJ2-3; 9 positions match TRBD2. CDR3 loop: CASSQDRGGAGLAIPDTQYF. Here the CDR3 DNA reads TGCGCCAGCAGCCAAGATCGGGGGGGTGCCGGACTAGCGATACCAGATACGCAGTATTTT.